Listed below are T cell receptor beta chains from one sample, sequenced in a study of blood T cell repertoires in COVID-19. Libraries were prepared by immunoSEQ multiplex PCR; TCRdb keeps only in-frame clonotypes and omits some of them. The data contain tens of thousands of clones, 88% of them singletons. The sample taken for sequencing was peripheral blood. Receptor source: a human donor in a cohort sampled during active COVID-19. The CDR3 runs from the conserved cysteine through the conserved F or W. Each record gives: clone size, J gene, V gene, D gene, CDR3 protein, CDR3 DNA. A D gene is named only where the DNA matches it firmly. Not all rows give a size; the values are once, few, many and, for expanded clones, a class.

- | TRBJ1-1 | TRBV7-3 | TRBD1 | CASSTGTGGTEAFF | TGTGCCAGCAGCACCGGGACAGGGGGCACTGAAGCTTTCTTT
- | TRBJ2-1 | TRBV6-5 | TRBD2 | CASSYSSGIYNEQFF | TGTGCCAGCAGTTACTCTAGCGGGATCTACAATGAGCAGTTCTTC
few | TRBJ2-1 | TRBV3-1/TRBV3-2 | TRBD2 | CASSAGLPSYNEQFF | TGTGCCAGCAGCGCGGGACTACCCTCCTACAATGAGCAGTTCTTC
few | TRBJ1-5 | TRBV6-5 | - | CASSYRRDWNQPQHF | TGTGCCAGCAGTTACCGCAGGGATTGGAATCAGCCCCAGCATTTT
- | TRBJ2-1 | TRBV3-1/TRBV3-2 | TRBD1 | CASSQDLGAYRGQFF | TGTGCCAGCAGCCAAGATCTGGGCGCTTACAGGGGGCAGTTCTTC
once | TRBJ2-3 | TRBV1 | - | CTSSQDSLAGVTDTQYF | TGCACCAGCAGCCAAGATTCACTAGCGGGGGTCACAGATACGCAGTATTTT
- | TRBJ1-1 | TRBV15 | - | CATSGRGAALGTEAFF | TGTGCCACCAGCGGACGTGGGGCGGCGTTGGGCACTGAAGCTTTCTTT
few | TRBJ2-7 | TRBV10-1 | - | CASSRDTSYEQYF | TGCGCCAGCAGTCGGGACACCTCCTACGAGCAGTACTTC
- | TRBJ1-2 | TRBV29-1 | - | CSVDDGYTF | TGCAGCGTTGACGATGGCTACACCTTC
- | TRBJ1-3 | TRBV18 | TRBD1 | CASSPGQGVYGNTIYF | TGTGCCAGCTCACCCGGACAGGGAGTATACGGAAACACCATATATTTT
- | TRBJ1-5 | TRBV5-6 | - | CASSFERGPTNQPQHF | TGTGCCAGCAGCTTTGAGCGGGGTCCTACAAATCAGCCCCAGCATTTT
- | TRBJ1-3 | TRBV28 | - | CATLQREGGNTIYF | TGTGCCACCCTTCAAAGAGAGGGTGGAAACACCATATATTTT
- | TRBJ1-6 | TRBV27 | - | CASSFENSPLHF | TGTGCCAGCAGTTTTGAGAATTCACCCCTCCACTTT
- | TRBJ2-3 | TRBV19 | TRBD2 | CASSYSGLAGAGDTQYF | TGTGCCAGTAGTTACTCGGGACTAGCGGGAGCGGGGGATACGCAGTATTTT
- | TRBJ1-3 | TRBV7-6 | - | CASSTQGGNTIYF | TGTGCCAGCAGCACCCAGGGTGGAAACACCATATATTTT
- | TRBJ1-3 | TRBV2 | - | CASSEKGAVSSGNTIYF | TGTGCCAGCAGTGAAAAAGGAGCAGTAAGCTCTGGAAACACCATATATTTT
- | TRBJ2-5 | TRBV5-1 | - | CASSPQGGSIETQYF | TGCGCCAGCAGCCCCCAAGGAGGGAGCATAGAGACCCAGTACTTC
- | TRBJ2-7 | TRBV12-3/TRBV12-4 | - | CASSFRGNYEQYF | TGTGCCAGCAGTTTTAGGGGAAACTACGAGCAGTACTTC
few | TRBJ2-7 | TRBV6-5 | - | CASSQDIYEQYF | TGTGCCAGCAGTCAGGACATCTACGAGCAGTACTTC
- | TRBJ2-5 | TRBV5-4 | TRBD2 | CASSLGPSGGKETQYF | TGTGCCAGCAGCTTGGGTCCTAGCGGGGGTAAAGAGACCCAGTACTTC
- | TRBJ2-1 | TRBV20-1 | TRBD2 | CSTSAFIGTSGSAEQFF | TGCAGTACTAGTGCCTTTATCGGGACTAGCGGGAGTGCTGAGCAGTTCTTC
- | TRBJ1-1 | TRBV2 | - | CASRDSYMNTEAFF | TGTGCCAGCAGAGACAGCTACATGAACACTGAAGCTTTCTTT
- | TRBJ2-7 | TRBV7-8 | - | CASSSSRAGPYEQYF | TGTGCCAGCAGCTCGTCTAGGGCGGGACCCTACGAGCAGTACTTC
- | TRBJ2-2 | TRBV11-2 | - | CASSLAQYTGELFF | TGTGCCAGCAGCTTAGCACAGTACACCGGGGAGCTGTTTTTT
- | TRBJ2-1 | TRBV24-1 | - | CATSDTRRAGNEQFF | TGTGCCACCAGTGATACCAGGAGGGCGGGGAATGAGCAGTTCTTC
- | TRBJ1-2 | TRBV6-5 | TRBD1 | CASSYSGRGLVGYTF | TGTGCCAGCAGTTACTCTGGCAGGGGGCTTGTTGGCTACACCTTC
few | TRBJ2-2 | TRBV3-1/TRBV3-2 | TRBD1 | CASSQPGQGISGELFF | TGTGCCAGCAGCCAACCTGGACAGGGGATATCCGGGGAGCTGTTTTTT
- | TRBJ2-5 | TRBV2 | TRBD1 | CASRSQGAKQYF | TGTGCCAGCAGGAGCCAGGGGGCCAAGCAGTACTTC
- | TRBJ2-5 | TRBV18 | TRBD1 | CASSFGQGEETQYF | TGTGCCAGCTCATTCGGACAGGGAGAGGAGACCCAGTACTTC
few | TRBJ1-2 | TRBV28 | - | CASTTGFYGYTF | TGTGCCAGCACCACAGGGTTTTATGGCTACACCTTC
- | TRBJ2-3 | TRBV13 | - | CASSRRDSTDTQYF | TGTGCCAGCAGCCGGCGGGACAGCACAGATACGCAGTATTTT
- | TRBJ2-3 | TRBV5-1 | - | CASSLNQITDTQYF | TGCGCCAGCAGCTTGAACCAGATAACAGATACGCAGTATTTT
- | TRBJ1-5 | TRBV19 | - | CASERREPNQPQHF | TGTGCCAGCGAGCGCAGGGAACCCAATCAGCCCCAGCATTTT
- | TRBJ1-2 | TRBV6-5 | - | CASRFPGQVFYGYTF | TGTGCCAGCAGGTTTCCGGGACAAGTCTTTTATGGCTACACCTTC
once | TRBJ2-5 | TRBV5-1 | TRBD1 | CASSQGTAQETQYF | TGCGCCAGCAGCCAGGGGACAGCCCAAGAGACCCAGTACTTC
- | TRBJ2-1 | TRBV28 | - | CASSLLAPYNEQFF | TGTGCCAGCAGTTTGCTAGCGCCTTACAATGAGCAGTTCTTC
- | TRBJ2-1 | TRBV4-1 | TRBD2 | CASSHILAGGEFF | TGCGCCAGCAGCCATATACTAGCGGGCGGGGAGTTCTTC
once | TRBJ1-1 | TRBV7-9 | - | CASSLASVGTEAFF | TGTGCCAGCAGCTTAGCGTCGGTTGGCACTGAAGCTTTCTTT
- | TRBJ1-4 | TRBV3-1/TRBV3-2 | - | CASSQESGTTFHEKLFF | TGTGCCAGCAGCCAAGAGTCCGGGACTACCTTTCATGAAAAACTGTTTTTT
- | TRBJ1-4 | TRBV19 | - | CASSIRDGGEKLFF | TGTGCCAGTAGTATCCGTGACGGAGGGGAAAAACTGTTTTTT
- | TRBJ2-1 | TRBV5-4 | - | CASSPAGRSYNEQFF | TGTGCCAGCAGCCCAGCAGGTCGATCCTACAATGAGCAGTTCTTC
- | TRBJ1-2 | TRBV15 | TRBD1 | CATSRDRGLPDGYTF | TGTGCCACCAGCAGAGACAGGGGGCTACCTGATGGCTACACCTTC
- | TRBJ2-7 | TRBV19 | TRBD1 | CASSSPGQGNPEQYF | TGTGCCAGTAGTTCACCGGGACAGGGAAATCCCGAGCAGTACTTC
few | TRBJ1-2 | TRBV19 | - | CASSPGHDYGYTF | TGTGCCAGTAGTCCGGGACACGACTATGGCTACACCTTC
- | TRBJ1-1 | TRBV19 | TRBD1 | CASSPNRGGAFF | TGTGCCAGTAGTCCGAACAGGGGGGGCGCTTTCTTT
- | TRBJ2-5 | TRBV27 | TRBD2 | CASSPRTRSAETQYF | TGTGCCAGCAGTCCGCGGACTAGGAGTGCCGAGACCCAGTACTTC
- | TRBJ1-2 | TRBV2 | - | CASSEGALLGYTF | TGTGCCAGCAGTGAAGGGGCACTGCTTGGCTACACCTTC
- | TRBJ2-3 | TRBV5-1 | - | CASSLSFDTQYF | TGCGCCAGCAGCCTCAGTTTTGATACGCAGTATTTT
- | TRBJ2-1 | TRBV29-1 | - | CSVPRAGEQFF | TGCAGCGTCCCACGTGCAGGGGAGCAGTTCTTC
- | TRBJ2-2 | TRBV24-1 | TRBD2 | CATSDWSSGRWDTGELFF | TGTGCCACCAGTGATTGGAGTAGCGGGAGGTGGGACACCGGGGAGCTGTTTTTT
- | TRBJ2-7 | TRBV7-3 | - | CASSLPPGRVHSRRYEQYF | TGTGCCAGCAGCTTACCACCTGGCCGGGTCCACTCCCGGCGCTACGAGCAGTACTTC
few | TRBJ2-7 | TRBV6-5 | - | CASSYGPNYEQYF | TGTGCCAGCAGTTACGGGCCGAACTACGAGCAGTACTTC
- | TRBJ2-4 | TRBV7-2 | - | CASSFPGKKNIQYF | TGTGCCAGCAGCTTTCCGGGAAAGAAAAACATTCAGTACTTC
- | TRBJ1-2 | TRBV6-5 | - | CASTGIGYTF | TGTGCCAGCACAGGGATTGGCTACACCTTC
- | TRBJ1-6 | TRBV5-1 | - | CASSLVRGQGYSPLHF | TGCGCCAGCAGCTTGGTGAGAGGTCAGGGGTATTCACCCCTCCACTTT
once | TRBJ1-6 | TRBV5-4 | - | CASSPTGNNSPLHF | TGTGCCAGCAGCCCAACAGGGAATAATTCACCCCTCCACTTT
- | TRBJ2-3 | TRBV7-2 | - | CASSLLSGSVDTQYF | TGTGCCAGCAGCTTATTGAGTGGTTCTGTAGATACGCAGTATTTT
- | TRBJ1-6 | TRBV9 | - | CASSVEHASSYNSPLHF | TGTGCCAGCAGCGTAGAACACGCAAGCTCCTATAATTCACCCCTCCACTTT